The 19 T cell receptor beta chains given below trace back to one sample, sequenced in a study of post-analysis software for immune sequencing data. The study, taken as a whole, reports: Patients used four to six TRBV segments, including TRBV5-6, TRBV5-1 and TRBV20-1, more often than controls.

Libraries were made from TCR beta cDNA, and they carried unique molecular identifiers. TCRdb reprocessed the PCR reads via MiXCR and lists one record per CDR3 protein. This sample has about 540,000 distinct CDR3 sequences, with around 36% found just once. Their antigens are not known. Sequencing was performed on blood. All receptors derive from a girl under 18 with multiple sclerosis.

The table lists this clonotype with a few counts. The J gene is TRBJ2-7, the V gene TRBV13, with 9 bases lining up with TRBD2. Germline loops: CDR1 PRHDT, CDR2 FYEKMQ (reference sequence). With V trimmed by 3 bases and J by 6 bases, 9 bases remained unmatched. The CDR3 is 15 residues long. CDR3 in DNA: TGTGCCAGCAGCTTTCCGGGACTAGCCTCTCCCGAGCAGTACTTC. This gives the protein CASSFPGLASPEQYF.

Only a few counts were recorded for this clonotype. The chain has TRBV6-2 or TRBV6-3 and TRBJ2-6, with unresolved D. The CDR3 is 12 amino acids. CDR1 is MNHEY, CDR2 SVGEGT, per germline. V dropped 6 bases and J dropped 4 bases, with 4 bases sitting between them. Here the CDR3 DNA reads TGTGCCAGCAGAACAGGGGCCAACGTCCTGACTTTC. Amino acids: CASRTGANVLTF.

This clonotype was detected a few times. The chain employs TRBV6-6 and TRBJ2-5, with TRBD2 matching 8 bases. There are 15 residues in the CDR3. Germline CDR1 reads MNHNY; CDR2 reads SVGAGI (reference sequence). V trimming: 2 bases; J trimming: 4 bases; junction bases outside the gene matches: 6. In DNA, the CDR3 is TGTGCCAGCAGTTACATCAGCGGGGGACGAGAGACCCAGTACTTC. Translation: CASSYISGGRETQYF.

The chain has TRBV5-1 and TRBJ1-2, with 9 bases aligning to TRBD1. Germline V CDR1 and CDR2: SGHRS, YFSETQ. CDR3 length: 15 amino acids. The ends lost 4 bases at V and 4 bases at J; junction bases unmatched: 8. The CDR3 protein is CASSTWDREGYGYTF. The CDR3 DNA reads as TGCGCCAGCAGCACCTGGGACAGGGAAGGCTATGGCTACACCTTC. The entire variable domain, with the rest obtained from reference TRBV5-1 and TRBJ1-2, is as follows: KAGVTQTPRYLIKTRGQQVTLSCSPISGHRSVSWYQQTPGQGLQFLFEYFSETQRNKGNFPGRFSGRQFSNSRSEMNVSTLELGDSALYLCASSTWDREGYGYTFGSGTRLTVV.

The chain employs TRBV7-9 and TRBJ1-5; the D is unclear. The CDR3 is 13 amino acids. Germline-derived CDR1 and CDR2 are SEHNR and FQNEAQ (reference sequence). V lost 6 bases and J 7 bases, leaving 13 bases between the germline ends. CDR3 region: CASSNDGRQPQHF. CDR3 bases: TGTGCCAGCAGTAACGACGGGCGACAGCCCCAGCATTTT.

The table lists this clonotype with a few counts. This sequence joins TRBV6-1 and TRBJ2-1; no reliable D call. CDR1 MNHNS and CDR2 SASEGT come from the germline V gene. CDR3 size: 13 residues. V was shortened by 1 base and J by 5 bases, with 6 bases between the two germline ends. CDR3 bases: TGTGCCAGCAGTGAAGATAGGGACAATGAGCAGTTCTTC. Amino acid sequence: CASSEDRDNEQFF.

This chain connects TRBV5-5 to TRBJ1-1; unclear D gene. V lost 3 bases and J lost 0, with 21 bases in between. In germline, CDR1 is SGHKS, CDR2 YYEKEE (reference sequence). The CDR3 runs 18 residues. CDR3 sequence (DNA): TGTGCCAGCAGCTCGACTCTATTCGCGGTTCAGCTGAACACTGAAGCTTTCTTT. Translating gives CASSSTLFAVQLNTEAFF.

The chain has TRBV5-1 and TRBJ2-3; 10 bases are shared with TRBD2. Germline trimming cut 4 bases from V and 2 bases from J; bases unmatched to any gene: 7. Germline lookup yields CDR1 SGHRS and CDR2 YFSETQ. The CDR3 runs 16 residues. Here the CDR3 DNA reads TGCGCCAGCAGCATCCTTAGCGGGGGGTCCACAGATACGCAGTATTTT. Residues: CASSILSGGSTDTQYF.

Details on this clonotype: One end of the junction is discordant with germline, which a read error may explain. The V gene is TRBV7-8, the J gene TRBJ2-7; the match to TRBD2 covers 8 bases. Germline V gives CDR1 SGHVS, CDR2 FQNEAQ. This CDR3 is built from 15 residues. The DNA for the CDR3 is TGTGCCGGCAGCTTATTCGGGGGGGATGGGGCCGAGCAGTACTTC. This codes for CAGSLFGGDGAEQYF. Supplemented by reference TRBV7-8 and TRBJ2-7, the full variable domain reads GAGVSQSPRYKVAKRGQDVALRCDPISGHVSLFWYQQALGQGPEFLTYFQNEAQLDKSGLPSDRFFAERPEGSVSTLKIQRTQQEDSAVYLCAGSLFGGDGAEQYFGPGTRLTVT.

This clonotype was seen at least ten times. The J gene is TRBJ2-1, the V gene TRBV6-5; perhaps TRBD2 as D (5 bases). Trimming shortened V by 6 bases and J by 10 bases, and 10 bases separated the two germline ends. This CDR3 region has 11 residues. From germline, CDR1 is MNHEY and CDR2 SVGAGI. DNA for the CDR3: TGTGCCAGCAGCCGCGGAGGAGAGCAGTTCTTC. This codes for CASSRGGEQFF.

V and J are TRBV7-6 and TRBJ2-5, with D unresolved. The CDR3 consists of 13 residues. Germline CDR1 and CDR2: SGHVS and FNYEAQ. V shed 2 bases and J shed 1 base, with 5 bases lying between them. CDR3 residues: CASSLYGQETQYF. In nucleotides, the CDR3 is TGTGCCAGCAGCTTATACGGCCAAGAGACCCAGTACTTC.

J is TRBJ1-4 and V is TRBV12-3 or TRBV12-4, with 9 bases aligning to TRBD1. With 3 bases clipped from V and 8 bases from J, the junction kept 7 bases outside the gene matches. The CDR3 has 15 amino acids. The CDR3 reads CASSFSQGALEKLFF. The DNA of the CDR3 is TGTGCCAGCAGTTTTTCACAGGGGGCTTTAGAAAAACTGTTTTTT.

This clonotype was recorded a few times. The rearrangement links TRBV15 to TRBJ2-1; 8 nucleotides match TRBD2. Looked up from germline, CDR1 is LNHNV and CDR2 is YYDKDF (reference sequence). V dropped 3 bases and J dropped 5; count of bases not matched to a gene: 6. This CDR3 has 15 amino acids. The chain's CDR3 is CATSSPGGRNNEQFF. The CDR3 coding sequence is TGTGCCACCAGCAGTCCGGGGGGGCGTAACAATGAGCAGTTCTTC.

This clonotype was seen ten or more times. The chain carries TRBV10-2 and TRBJ2-7; possibly TRBD2 for D (5 bases). Per the germline V gene, CDR1 is WSHSY and CDR2 is SAAADI. The CDR3 covers 15 residues. Trimming stripped 4 bases from V and 6 bases from J, with 19 bases between. The CDR3 region has the DNA TGCGCCAGCAGTGTAGGGCGGCTAGCATTGGCCGAGCAGTACTTC. Protein sequence: CASSVGRLALAEQYF.

The chain couples TRBV29-1 to TRBJ1-6; D not resolved. The CDR3 has 14 amino acids. Trimming shortened V by 4 bases and J by 9 bases, and 16 bases separated the two germline ends. Looked up from germline, CDR1 is SQVTM and CDR2 is ANQGSEA. The CDR3, as DNA: TGCAGCGTTGGTTCCAGCAGTGGATTTTCACCCCTCCACTTT. Translating it yields CSVGSSSGFSPLHF. Using reference TRBV29-1 and TRBJ1-6 for the parts outside the CDR3, the full variable domain is SAVISQKPSRDICQRGTSLTIQCQVDSQVTMMFWYRQQPGQSLTLIATANQGSEATYESGFVIDKFPISRPNLTFSTLTVSNMSPEDSSIYLCSVGSSSGFSPLHFGNGTRLTVT.

The chain combines TRBV5-1 with TRBJ2-3; 11 nucleotides agree with TRBD1. The CDR3 loop spans 14 amino acids. With V trimmed by 7 bases and J by 3 bases, 4 bases remained unmatched. Germline V lookup: CDR1 SGHRS, CDR2 YFSETQ. The CDR3 coding sequence is TGCGCCAGCGCGGGACAGGGGGGAACAGATACGCAGTATTTT. This sequence encodes CASAGQGGTDTQYF.

The chain recombines TRBV15 with TRBJ2-7, with D perhaps TRBD2 (6 bases). Near its end, the DNA agrees better with TRBJ2-5, so the J call may be wrong. The CDR3 length is 15 residues. CDR1 is LNHNV and CDR2 is YYDKDF in the germline V gene (reference sequence). The CDR3 reads CATSRERALKETQYF. The CDR3 DNA sequence: TGTGCCACCAGCAGGGAGCGGGCGCTGAAAGAGACCCAGTACTTC.

The gene calls are TRBV6-1 and TRBJ1-1, with D perhaps TRBD1 (5 bases). The CDR3 has 13 residues. CDR1 MNHNS and CDR2 SASEGT come from the germline V gene. Trimming left V 11 bases short and J 0 bases short, with 13 bases between. The CDR3 DNA follows: TGTGCCGGGCGATCAGGGATGAACACTGAAGCTTTCTTT. Protein sequence: CAGRSGMNTEAFF.

The chain carries TRBV7-8 and TRBJ1-1; no firm D call. Germline lookup yields CDR1 SGHVS and CDR2 FQNEAQ. Trimming pared 3 bases from V and 3 bases from J, leaving 8 bases between. The CDR3 loop spans 13 amino acids. The CDR3 reads CASSFRWDTEAFF. CDR3 nucleotide sequence: TGTGCCAGCAGCTTCAGATGGGACACTGAAGCTTTCTTT. Full variable domain (remainder filled in from reference TRBV7-8 and TRBJ1-1): GAGVSQSPRYKVAKRGQDVALRCDPISGHVSLFWYQQALGQGPEFLTYFQNEAQLDKSGLPSDRFFAERPEGSVSTLKIQRTQQEDSAVYLCASSFRWDTEAFFGQGTRLTVV.